Following are 20 T cell receptor beta chains from one sample sequenced in a study of blood T cells in healthy people across ages. A J-beta primer mix and a sample-barcoded 5' primer were used in a second PCR of roughly 6 to 11 cycles. Via MiXCR, TCRdb re-called the 5' RACE reads, giving one row per CDR3 protein. The data contain about 1,500,000 distinct CDR3 sequences, 28% of them singletons. Specimen: blood. These receptors all come from a woman in her thirties in good health.

Many counts were recorded for this clonotype. The V gene is TRBV7-9, the J gene TRBJ2-7; weak D call: TRBD2 (6 bases). V dropped 0 bases and J dropped 2 bases, with 11 bases sitting between them. There are 15 residues in the CDR3. The germline CDR1 and CDR2 sequences are SEHNR and FQNEAQ (reference sequence). The CDR3 reads CASSLARRETYEQYF. CDR3 nucleotide sequence: TGTGCCAGCAGCTTAGCGAGGCGGGAAACCTACGAGCAGTACTTC. Using reference TRBV7-9 and TRBJ2-7 for the parts outside the CDR3, the full variable domain is DTGVSQNPRHKITKRGQNVTFRCDPISEHNRLYWYRQTLGQGPEFLTYFQNEAQLEKSRLLSDRFSAERPKGSFSTLEIQRTEQGDSAMYLCASSLARRETYEQYFGPGTRLTVT.

This clonotype has a handful of counts. The chain employs TRBV4-3 and TRBJ1-5; D is unclear. This CDR3 comprises 14 residues. The germline V gene encodes CDR1 LGHNA and CDR2 YSLEER. Trimming removed 0 bases from V and 13 bases from J, with 16 bases in between. Here the CDR3 reads CASSQDFRTETQHF. CDR3 DNA sequence: TGCGCCAGCAGCCAAGATTTTCGGACGGAGACACAGCATTTT.

The chain couples TRBV11-3 to TRBJ2-2, with D unclear. The germline V and J ends were trimmed by 4 bases and 4 bases, with 13 bases remaining between them. This CDR3 is 15 amino acids long. Germline CDR1 SGHNT, CDR2 YENEEA. The CDR3 bases are TGTGCCAGCAGCTACGGACGTAAAGGCACCGGGGAGCTGTTTTTT. Residues: CASSYGRKGTGELFF. The whole variable domain, remainder taken from reference TRBV11-3 and TRBJ2-2, is EAGVVQSPRYKIIEKKQPVAFWCNPISGHNTLYWYLQNLGQGPELLIRYENEEAVDDSQLPKDRFSAERLKGVDSTLKIQPAELGDSAVYLCASSYGRKGTGELFFGEGSRLTVL.

The rearrangement joins TRBV20-1 to TRBJ2-5, with 13 positions matching TRBD2. Per the germline V gene, CDR1 is DFQATT and CDR2 is SNEGSKA (reference sequence). V shed 1 base, J shed 11 bases, and the junction held 10 bases outside the gene matches. The length of the CDR3 is 15 residues. In DNA, the CDR3 is TGCAGTGCTAGAGGCGGACTAGCGGGAGTGGGTGAGCAGTACTTC. Translated, it gives CSARGGLAGVGEQYF.

In the case of this clonotype: Germline is not matched at one junction end, which may reflect a read error. Here the CDR3 DNA reads TGTGCCATCAGCTTAGGGGCAGCGCCGGCGAGCACAGATACGCAGTATTTT. Translated: CAISLGAAPASTDTQYF. The chain uses TRBV7-9 and TRBJ2-3, with D perhaps matching TRBD1 (5 bases). The CDR3 contains 17 residues. The germline V gene has CDR1 SEHNR and CDR2 FQNEAQ (reference sequence).

The rearrangement joins TRBV6-2 or TRBV6-3 to TRBJ2-3, with 12 bases lining up with TRBD2. V gave up 6 bases and J gave up 7 bases; unmatched junction bases: 5. Germline assignment: CDR1 MNHEY and CDR2 SVGEGT. The CDR3 is made up of 14 amino acids. In DNA, the CDR3 is TGTGCCAGCAGGACTAGCGGGAGTTTTAATACGCAGTATTTT. Translated: CASRTSGSFNTQYF.

V gene TRBV11-2 combines with J gene TRBJ2-5; 7 bases are a match to TRBD1. V dropped 5 bases and J dropped 6; count of bases not matched to a gene: 9. The CDR3 spans 14 residues. Germline values: CDR1 SGHAT, CDR2 FQNNGV. CDR3 residues: CASSPVQGRQTQYF. For the CDR3, the DNA is TGTGCCAGCAGCCCCGTACAGGGGAGACAGACCCAGTACTTC.

CDR3 loop: CASSRGQGLSGANVLTF. CDR3 DNA: TGTGCCAGCAGCCGTGGGCAAGGGCTCTCTGGGGCCAACGTCCTGACTTTC. This chain connects TRBV6-1 to TRBJ2-6; no clear D gene. Germline CDR1 MNHNS, CDR2 SASEGT. V was trimmed by 6 bases and J by 0 bases, leaving 15 bases between them. The CDR3 runs to 17 residues.

This rearrangement joins TRBV12-3 or TRBV12-4 to TRBJ2-4, with D possibly TRBD1 on 6 matching bases. The ends were cut back, 2 bases at V and 0 bases at J, with 14 bases in the middle. The CDR3 is made up of 17 amino acids. This CDR3 reads CASSLRGGGLAKNIQYF. The CDR3 DNA sequence: TGTGCCAGCAGTTTAAGGGGTGGGGGCCTAGCCAAAAACATTCAGTACTTC.

This chain connects TRBV5-6 to TRBJ2-2; a weak D match, TRBD1 (5 bases). The V end lost 4 bases, the J end lost 0 bases, and 13 bases lay between the germline ends. Germline values: CDR1 SGHDT, CDR2 YYEEEE. The CDR3 is 16 amino acids. CDR3 nucleotide sequence: TGTGCCAGCAGCCCTCCAGGCAGGGCGAACACCGGGGAGCTGTTTTTT. Translated, it gives CASSPPGRANTGELFF.

Concerning this clonotype itself: A much more abundant neighbour one base away suggests this may be a read error. This chain joins TRBV6-5 and TRBJ2-4; 7 nucleotides agree with TRBD1. Looked up from germline, CDR1 is MNHEY and CDR2 is SVGAGI. CDR3 size: 15 residues. V lost 6 bases, J lost 0 bases, and 5 bases stayed unmatched. The CDR3 sequence is CASRVGTVAKNIQYF. The CDR3 DNA reads as TGTGCCAGCAGAGTGGGGACAGTAGCCAAAAACATTCAGTACTTC.

This clonotype appeared a single time. The V gene is TRBV10-3, the J gene TRBJ2-4, with 13 bases aligning to TRBD2. Trimming removed 6 bases from V and 13 bases from J; junction bases left unmatched: 12. Per the germline V gene, CDR1 is ENHRY and CDR2 is SYGVKD. This CDR3 has 15 amino acids. CDR3 protein: CAIRATSGRFYEQYF. Written as DNA, the CDR3 is TGTGCCATCAGAGCGACTAGCGGGAGGTTCTATGAGCAGTACTTC.

The chain employs TRBV7-8 and TRBJ2-4; 7 bases fit TRBD2. The J call may not be correct, given that the DNA end is closer to TRBJ2-7. Germline CDR1 SGHVS, CDR2 FQNEAQ. The CDR3 runs 17 residues. The CDR3 sequence: CASNFTGGGRGPYEQYF. Written as DNA, the CDR3 is TGTGCCAGCAACTTTACAGGTGGCGGGAGAGGCCCGTACGAGCAGTACTTC.

This clonotype appeared many times. The genes are TRBV10-3 and TRBJ2-1, with D possibly TRBD2 on 5 matching bases. In germline, CDR1 is ENHRY, CDR2 SYGVKD. This CDR3 has 15 residues. V lost 0 bases and J 3 bases, leaving 9 bases between the germline ends. This CDR3 reads CAISESHGDYNEQFF. The CDR3 bases are TGTGCCATCAGTGAGTCGCACGGGGACTACAATGAGCAGTTCTTC.

The chain recombines TRBV18 with TRBJ2-7; 12 nucleotides align to TRBD2. The CDR3 has 17 amino acids. Per germline, CDR1 KGHSH and CDR2 LQKENI. V shed 3 bases and J 13 bases; nucleotides not matched to a gene: 19. The CDR3 here is CASSPLTSGRGGETQYF. The CDR3, as DNA: TGTGCCAGCTCACCCCTGACTAGCGGGAGAGGAGGGGAGACCCAATACTTC.

The sample holds many counts of this clonotype. DNA of the CDR3: TGTGCCAGCACCACTGGGGGGAGGAGGTCCTACGAGCAGTACTTC. It encodes CASTTGGRRSYEQYF. The chain links TRBV12-3 or TRBV12-4 to TRBJ2-7; tentatively, D is TRBD2 (6 bases). The V end was cut by 7 bases, the J end by 1 base, with 17 bases between. This CDR3 region has 15 residues.

The V gene is TRBV6-5, the J gene TRBJ1-5, with D possibly matching TRBD1 (5 bases). The CDR3 length is 13 residues. Per germline, CDR1 MNHEY and CDR2 SVGAGI. V gave up 6 bases and J gave up 9 bases, with 15 bases separating them. CDR3 nucleotide sequence: TGTGCCAGCAGACCCACGGCGGGGGGGCCCCAGCATTTT. Its translation: CASRPTAGGPQHF.

This clonotype has only a few counts. V gene TRBV29-1 combines with J gene TRBJ1-5; TRBD1 might be the D (5 bases). This CDR3 region has 13 residues. Trimming removed 5 bases from V and 7 bases from J, with 15 bases in between. Germline values: CDR1 SQVTM, CDR2 ANQGSEA. The CDR3: CSVSLGVGQPQHF. The CDR3 nucleotides are TGCAGCGTTTCGTTGGGGGTCGGGCAGCCCCAGCATTTT.

This clonotype was picked up many times. This chain joins TRBV2 and TRBJ2-7; possible D gene TRBD2, 6 bases. CDR1 and CDR2 (germline): SNHLY, FYNNEI. The CDR3 is 14 residues long. Trimming took 6 bases from V and 6 from J, leaving 18 bases between them. This CDR3 reads CASREEGVRREQYF. CDR3 bases: TGTGCCAGCAGGGAGGAGGGAGTACGCCGCGAGCAGTACTTC.

This chain links TRBV9 with TRBJ2-3; 12 bases agree with TRBD2. The CDR3 totals 17 residues. Germline V gene data show CDR1 as SGDLS and CDR2 as YYNGEE. V trimming: 0 bases; J trimming: 3 bases; junction bases outside the gene matches: 5. The CDR3 DNA is TGTGCCAGCAGCGTAGGGCTAGCGGGGGGGCCGACAGATACGCAGTATTTT. This encodes CASSVGLAGGPTDTQYF.